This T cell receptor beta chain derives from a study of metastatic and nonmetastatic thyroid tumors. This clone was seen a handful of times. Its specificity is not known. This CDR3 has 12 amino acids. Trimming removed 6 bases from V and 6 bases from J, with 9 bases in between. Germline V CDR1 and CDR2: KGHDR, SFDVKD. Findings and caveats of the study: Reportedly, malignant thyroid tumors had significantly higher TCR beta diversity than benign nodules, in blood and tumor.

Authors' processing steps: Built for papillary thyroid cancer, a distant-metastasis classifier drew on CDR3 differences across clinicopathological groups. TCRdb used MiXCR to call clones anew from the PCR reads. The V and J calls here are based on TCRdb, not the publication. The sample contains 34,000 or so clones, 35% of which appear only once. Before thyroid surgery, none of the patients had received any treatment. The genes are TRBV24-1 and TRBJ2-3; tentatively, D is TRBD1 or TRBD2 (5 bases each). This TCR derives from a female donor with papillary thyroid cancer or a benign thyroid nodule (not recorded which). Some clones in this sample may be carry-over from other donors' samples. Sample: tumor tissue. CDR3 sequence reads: CATSRGRDTQYF. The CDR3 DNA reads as TGTGCCACCAGTAGGGGACGGGATACGCAGTATTTT.